The present T cell receptor (beta chain) was sequenced within a study of blood T cell repertoires in COVID-19. Across the study: The analysed material was cDNA or gDNA that came from T cells, B-cell-depleted T cells, or PBMCs.

V lost 5 bases to trimming and J lost 0 bases, with 10 bases between them. This CDR3 is 14 amino acids long. Germline V CDR1 and CDR2: LNHNV, YYDKDF (reference sequence). As handled by the study authors: Amplification from reference gene primers served as the basis for estimated nucleated cell counts. Only in-frame clones appear in the TCRdb table, and some are missing; sequencing was by immunoSEQ multiplex PCR. D and trimming were read from the DNA, whereas the V and J calls and clone size are those reported in that table. The data show 270,000 or so clones, about nine tenths seen once. The sequenced material came from peripheral blood. V gene TRBV15 combines with J gene TRBJ2-5, with TRBD2 as a possible D gene (6 bases). This clonotype originated in a woman in her thirties or forties who had recovered from COVID-19. DNA of the CDR3: TGTGCCACCAGCCCCCGACTAGACCAAGAGACCCAGTACTTC. Amino acid sequence: CATSPRLDQETQYF.